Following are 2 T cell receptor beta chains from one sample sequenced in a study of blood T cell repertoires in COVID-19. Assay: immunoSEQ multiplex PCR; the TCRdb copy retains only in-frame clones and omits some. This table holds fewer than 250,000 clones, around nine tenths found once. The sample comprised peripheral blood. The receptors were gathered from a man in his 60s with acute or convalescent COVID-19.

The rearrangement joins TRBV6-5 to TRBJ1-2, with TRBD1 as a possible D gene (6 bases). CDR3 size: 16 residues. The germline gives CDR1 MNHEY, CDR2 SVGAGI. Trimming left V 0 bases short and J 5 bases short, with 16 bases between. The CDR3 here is CASSYSFFGTSYGYTF. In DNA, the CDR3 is TGTGCCAGCAGTTACTCCTTTTTTGGGACATCTTATGGCTACACCTTC.

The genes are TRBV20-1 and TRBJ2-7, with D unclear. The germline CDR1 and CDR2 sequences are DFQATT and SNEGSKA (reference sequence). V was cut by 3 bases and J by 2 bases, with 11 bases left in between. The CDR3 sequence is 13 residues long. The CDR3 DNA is TGCAGTGCTAGTAATATTAGAGCCTACGAGCAGTACTTC. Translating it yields CSASNIRAYEQYF.